The 6 T cell receptor beta chains reported below all come from one sample, sequenced in a study of cytomegalovirus exposure and HLA in healthy donors. Vbeta (60) and Jbeta (13) primers were used in the PCR. Sequencing was performed with immunoSEQ multiplex PCR; in TCRdb, only in-frame clones are kept and a portion is missing. The sample comprises about 190,000 clones, 80% of which are singletons, and 6.3% rests with the top ten. The sample comprised PBMCs. The receptors shown here come from a man in his forties in good health and CMV-seropositive.

Only a few counts were recorded for this clone. The chain links TRBV7-6 to TRBJ2-7; 8 nucleotides line up with TRBD1. The germline V gene encodes CDR1 SGHVS and CDR2 FNYEAQ. There are 16 residues in the CDR3. The V segment lost 5 bases and the J segment 6 bases; nucleotides outside the gene matches: 15. CDR3 coding DNA: TGTGCCAGCAGCCTGGACAGGGTGAGGGGTCTCGGCGAGCAGTACTTC. Encoded protein: CASSLDRVRGLGEQYF.

The chain links TRBV7-6 to TRBJ1-2, with TRBD1 as a possible D gene (5 bases). From germline, CDR1 is SGHVS and CDR2 FNYEAQ. The CDR3 has 14 amino acids. The V gene lost 0 bases and the J gene lost 4 bases, with 9 bases spanning the gap. DNA for the CDR3: TGTGCCAGCAGCTTAGCGCAGGGAACCTATGGCTACACCTTC. This codes for CASSLAQGTYGYTF. The entire variable domain, with the rest obtained from reference TRBV7-6 and TRBJ1-2, is as follows: GAGVSQSPRYKVTKRGQDVALRCDPISGHVSLYWYRQALGQGPEFLTYFNYEAQQDKSGLPNDRFSAERPEGSISTLTIQRTEQRDSAMYRCASSLAQGTYGYTFGSGTRLTVV.

The V gene is TRBV18, the J gene TRBJ1-1, with a weak D call TRBD1 (6 bases). Trimming removed 6 bases at V and 7 bases at J, with 18 bases between. Per the germline V gene, CDR1 is KGHSH and CDR2 is LQKENI. This CDR3 contains 14 residues. The CDR3 here is CASSSGDPKIEAFF. The CDR3, as DNA: TGTGCCAGCTCCTCAGGGGACCCAAAGATTGAAGCTTTCTTT. The variable domain in full, completed from reference TRBV18 and TRBJ1-1, reads NAGVMQNPRHLVRRRGQEARLRCSPMKGHSHVYWYRQLPEEGLKFMVYLQKENIIDESGMPKERFSAEFPKEGPSILRIQQVVRGDSAAYFCASSSGDPKIEAFFGQGTRLTVV.

The chain couples TRBV5-1 to TRBJ2-1; the match to TRBD2 covers 9 bases. The V gene's germline CDR1 is SGHRS and CDR2 YFSETQ. The CDR3 has 16 amino acids. The J segment lost 4 bases and the V segment lost 0 bases, leaving 5 bases of the junction unmatched. The CDR3 sequence: CASSLAAGGGYNEQFF. In DNA, the CDR3 is TGCGCCAGCAGCTTGGCCGCGGGGGGGGGTTACAATGAGCAGTTCTTC.

The chain is built from TRBV27 and TRBJ1-2; D is possibly TRBD1 (6 bases). Germline V gives CDR1 MNHEY, CDR2 SMNVEV (reference sequence). The V gene lost 0 bases and the J gene lost 8 bases, with 13 bases spanning the gap. The CDR3 loop spans 14 amino acids. The CDR3 DNA sequence: TGTGCCAGCAGTTTATCGAGCGGGGGCGGAGGCTACACCTTC. Translation gives CASSLSSGGGGYTF.

This chain connects TRBV5-1 to TRBJ1-6; no reliable D call. V shed 0 bases and J shed 3 bases, with 7 bases lying between them. CDR1 SGHRS and CDR2 YFSETQ come from the germline V gene. CDR3 length equals 15 residues. CDR3 nucleotide sequence: TGCGCCAGCAGCTTGGATACAGTCTATAATTCACCCCTCCACTTT. Residues: CASSLDTVYNSPLHF.